The 2 T cell receptor beta chains reported below all come from one sample, sequenced in a study of T cell responses to AZD1222 COVID-19 vaccine. Assay: immunoSEQ multiplex PCR; the TCRdb copy retains only in-frame clones and omits some. The sample has some 120,000 clones, around 92% seen once. The source material was peripheral blood, sampled on day 0 of AZD1222 vaccination. These receptors came from an adult in good health.

The V call is TRBV6-1, the J call TRBJ1-3; 8 bases are a match to TRBD1. The CDR3 consists of 17 residues. V was pared by 0 bases and J by 0 bases, with 4 bases of the junction left unmatched. Germline CDR1 is MNHNS and CDR2 is SASEGT. CDR3 in amino acids: CASSEARTGNSGNTIYF. DNA for the CDR3: TGTGCCAGCAGTGAAGCGAGGACAGGGAACTCTGGAAACACCATATATTTT.

V and J are TRBV5-1 and TRBJ2-2; no definite D call. The germline V and J ends were trimmed by 3 bases and 2 bases, with 8 bases remaining between them. The CDR3 loop spans 14 amino acids. Germline CDR1 is SGHRS and CDR2 is YFSETQ. CDR3 DNA sequence: TGCGCCAGCAGCTACGACTTCAACACCGGGGAGCTGTTTTTT. Its translation: CASSYDFNTGELFF.